These 12 T cell receptor beta chains came from one sample sequenced in a study of cytomegalovirus exposure and HLA in healthy donors. A multiplex PCR was run with 60 Vbeta primers and 13 Jbeta primers. TCRdb keeps only in-frame clones here, not all; method: immunoSEQ multiplex PCR. The table shows roughly 220,000 clones, with roughly 80% occurring only once. Sequenced sample: PBMCs. The origin of the receptors is a man aged 45 to 65 in good health and CMV-seronegative.

The chain has TRBV7-9 and TRBJ2-5, with a possible D match to TRBD1 (6 bases). CDR1 is SEHNR and CDR2 is FQNEAQ in the germline V gene (reference sequence). This CDR3 contains 14 residues. Trimming pared 2 bases from V and 4 bases from J, leaving 11 bases between. The CDR3 loop is CASSLTQGRETQYF. The CDR3, as DNA: TGTGCCAGCAGCTTAACACAGGGTCGAGAGACCCAGTACTTC.

This clone turned up a few times. This rearrangement joins TRBV30 to TRBJ1-1; the match to TRBD1 covers 11 bases. CDR1 is GTSNPN and CDR2 is SVGIG in the germline V gene (reference sequence). J gave up 7 bases and V 0 bases, and 13 bases lay outside the gene matches. This CDR3 comprises 17 residues. CDR3 nucleotide sequence: TGTGCCTGGAGTGTAATTAGGGGGGGACAGGGGGAGGATGAAGCTTTCTTT. Translated: CAWSVIRGGQGEDEAFF.

The CDR3 loop is CASSLRARQIAFF. In DNA, the CDR3 is TGTGCCAGCAGTTTAAGGGCGAGACAGATAGCTTTCTTT. The chain carries TRBV28 and TRBJ1-1; D might be TRBD1 (5 bases). The CDR3 consists of 13 residues. Germline-derived CDR1 and CDR2 are MDHEN and SYDVKM. V lost 2 bases and J 10 bases, leaving 14 bases between the germline ends.

This clone has more than one count but fewer than ten. Other DNA sequences within the sample encode an identical CDR3. The rearrangement uses TRBV30 and TRBJ2-3, with 11 bases fitting TRBD2. Germline V gene lookup returns CDR1 GTSNPN and CDR2 SVGIG (reference sequence). V was clipped by 1 base and J by 6 bases; unmatched bases: 15. The CDR3 is 18 amino acids. CDR3 region: CAWSDQGTSGKPRDTQYF. The CDR3 DNA is TGTGCCTGGAGTGACCAGGGGACTAGCGGTAAACCTAGGGATACGCAGTATTTT.

In regard to this clone: Within the sample, other DNA sequences also encode this same CDR3. The chain recombines TRBV27 with TRBJ2-7, with unresolved D. Germline V gives CDR1 MNHEY, CDR2 SMNVEV (reference sequence). The CDR3 has 13 residues. Trimming cost V 6 bases and J 3 bases, with 12 bases left between them. The CDR3 DNA reads TGTGCCAGCAGGACCCCAGGAAACTACGAGCAGTACTTC. It translates to CASRTPGNYEQYF.

The rearrangement joins TRBV2 to TRBJ1-1; the match to TRBD1 covers 8 bases. The ends lost 7 bases at V and 4 bases at J; junction bases unmatched: 8. The CDR3 covers 14 residues. Per germline, CDR1 SNHLY and CDR2 FYNNEI. The CDR3 region is CASNRQGRSTEAFF. The CDR3 coding sequence is TGTGCCAGCAATCGACAGGGGAGGAGCACTGAAGCTTTCTTT.

V gene TRBV28 combines with J gene TRBJ2-7, with 12 bases aligning to TRBD2. The CDR3 loop spans 16 amino acids. V lost 3 bases to trimming and J lost 7 bases; unmatched junction nucleotides: 10. The germline V gene encodes CDR1 MDHEN and CDR2 SYDVKM. CDR3 DNA: TGTGCCAGCAGTTTGGGGCTAGCGGGAGGGCCGGGGGAGCAGTACTTC. Translation gives CASSLGLAGGPGEQYF.

The chain carries TRBV5-1 and TRBJ1-2; 7 bases are a match to TRBD1. The J segment lost 0 bases and the V segment lost 4 bases, leaving 6 bases of the junction unmatched. The CDR3 totals 15 residues. The germline CDR1 and CDR2 sequences are SGHRS and YFSETQ. The CDR3 spells CASSPWTGSNYGYTF. The CDR3 bases are TGCGCCAGCAGCCCGTGGACAGGCTCTAACTATGGCTACACCTTC.

This chain connects TRBV5-1 to TRBJ2-5; 11 bases agree with TRBD2. The CDR3 is made up of 18 amino acids. Germline CDR1 reads SGHRS; CDR2 reads YFSETQ. The V gene end was trimmed by 4 bases and the J gene end by 2 bases; junction bases not matched to a gene: 13. CDR3: CASSQDILAGAPQETQYF. Written as DNA, the CDR3 is TGCGCCAGCAGCCAAGATATACTAGCGGGAGCGCCTCAAGAGACCCAGTACTTC.

The J gene is TRBJ2-3, the V gene TRBV6-5; 9 bases align to TRBD2. This CDR3 is built from 15 residues. Per germline, CDR1 MNHEY and CDR2 SVGAGI. V was pared by 6 bases and J by 2 bases, with 6 bases of the junction left unmatched. The CDR3 sequence: CASSIGGRDTDTQYF. The CDR3 bases are TGTGCCAGCAGCATCGGCGGGAGGGACACAGATACGCAGTATTTT.

The chain combines TRBV5-1 with TRBJ2-2; 8 bases match TRBD1. The germline CDR1 and CDR2 sequences are SGHRS and YFSETQ. The CDR3 spans 15 residues. Trimming cost V 2 bases and J 5 bases; bases outside gene matches: 5. The CDR3 nucleotides are TGCGCCAGCAGCTTATGGCAGGGGGCTACCGGGGAGCTGTTTTTT. It translates to CASSLWQGATGELFF.

The CDR3 DNA follows: TGCGCCAGCAGCTCTCAGTCCCACACAGATACGCAGTATTTT. This encodes CASSSQSHTDTQYF. The V gene is TRBV5-1, the J gene TRBJ2-3; no clear D gene. The CDR3 extends over 14 amino acids. The germline V gene encodes CDR1 SGHRS and CDR2 YFSETQ. The V gene lost 3 bases and the J gene lost 2 bases, with 10 bases spanning the gap.